A single sample is the source of the 13 T cell receptor beta chains below, sequenced in a study of beta chain features in type 1 diabetes. Of the isolated RNA, all was reverse transcribed, and so the sequenced material was expressed TCRB transcripts. Data came from immunoSEQ multiplex PCR; TCRdb stores just in-frame clones and leaves some out. Of around 19,000 clones in the sample, approximately 50% were seen once. The specimen was stem cell memory CD4+ T cells from blood. These receptors were taken from a man aged 18-30 years in good health.

The genes are TRBV2 and TRBJ1-2, with 7 positions matching TRBD1. Looked up from germline, CDR1 is SNHLY and CDR2 is FYNNEI. The CDR3 loop spans 14 amino acids. With V trimmed by 8 bases and J by 7 bases, 13 bases remained unmatched. The CDR3 DNA reads TGTGCCAGCGTGCGCCCAGGGGGTTCTGGTGGCTACACCTTC. Protein product: CASVRPGGSGGYTF. Variable domain in full (rest from reference TRBV2 and TRBJ1-2): EPEVTQTPSHQVTQMGQEVILRCVPISNHLYFYWYRQILGQKVEFLVSFYNNEISEKSEIFDDQFSVERPDGSNFTLKIRSTKLEDSAMYFCASVRPGGSGGYTFGSGTRLTVV.

The genes are TRBV7-2 and TRBJ2-5; D is perhaps TRBD2 (6 bases). With 5 bases removed from V and 2 bases from J, the gap between germline ends came to 15 bases. The CDR3 sequence is 15 residues long. Germline lookup yields CDR1 SGHTA and CDR2 FQGNSA. CDR3 bases: TGTGCCAGCAGCGTAGGGAGCGGGCGTCAAGAGACCCAGTACTTC. Its translation: CASSVGSGRQETQYF.

The chain links TRBV6-5 to TRBJ2-7; perhaps TRBD2 as D (6 bases). Germline V lookup: CDR1 MNHEY, CDR2 SVGAGI. V was cut by 2 bases and J by 10 bases, with 9 bases left in between. The CDR3 has 11 amino acids. The CDR3, as DNA: TGTGCCAGCAGTTACGGGGGGTTACAGTACTTC. Translation: CASSYGGLQYF.

V is TRBV19 and J is TRBJ2-4; weak D call: TRBD1 (6 bases). CDR1 and CDR2 from the germline V gene are LNHDA and SQIVND (reference sequence). The CDR3 has 14 amino acids. V lost 4 bases and J lost 1, with 8 bases in between. The CDR3 DNA sequence: TGTGCCAGTAGTACGCAGGGGGCCAAAAACATTCAGTACTTC. Residues: CASSTQGAKNIQYF.

The chain combines TRBV28 with TRBJ2-5; TRBD2 aligns across 13 bases. The DNA end is a closer match to TRBJ2-7, so the J assignment may be wrong. This CDR3 contains 14 residues. The germline CDR1 and CDR2 sequences are MDHEN and SYDVKM. In nucleotides, the CDR3 is TGTGCCAGCAGTGGGGGACTAGCGGGATACGAGCAGTACTTC. This encodes CASSGGLAGYEQYF.

The J gene is TRBJ2-5, the V gene TRBV7-9, with TRBD2 matching 12 bases. Unmatched junction bases numbered 5, after V lost 6 bases and J lost 3 bases. The CDR3 spans 15 residues. Per germline, CDR1 SEHNR and CDR2 FQNEAQ (reference sequence). For the CDR3, the DNA is TGTGCCAGCAGTCGCGGACTAGCGGGAAAAGAGACCCAGTACTTC. Its protein product is CASSRGLAGKETQYF.

A few counts support this clone. The chain recombines TRBV5-1 with TRBJ1-3, with 8 bases lining up with TRBD1. CDR3 length: 16 amino acids. The V gene's germline CDR1 is SGHRS and CDR2 YFSETQ. Germline trimming cut 4 bases from V and 2 bases from J; bases unmatched to any gene: 8. DNA of the CDR3: TGCGCCAGCAGCCCGGGACAGGATCACACTGGAAACACCATATATTTT. Translation gives CASSPGQDHTGNTIYF.

This rearrangement joins TRBV5-1 to TRBJ2-5, with 9 bases identical to TRBD1. Germline-derived CDR1 and CDR2 are SGHRS and YFSETQ. The CDR3 is made up of 14 amino acids. Germline trimming cut 0 bases from V and 5 bases from J; bases unmatched to any gene: 2. The CDR3 DNA is TGCGCCAGCAGCTTGGGGACAGGGGAGGAGACCCAGTACTTC. Translated: CASSLGTGEETQYF.

The chain recombines TRBV5-1 with TRBJ1-2, with TRBD1 matching 8 bases. This CDR3 has 15 amino acids. Germline CDR1 and CDR2: SGHRS and YFSETQ. V lost 4 bases, J lost 4 bases, and 9 bases stayed unmatched. CDR3 region: CASSRGQGDGYGYTF. The CDR3 DNA is TGCGCCAGCAGCCGTGGACAGGGTGACGGCTATGGCTACACCTTC.

V usage is TRBV6-5 and J usage is TRBJ2-3, with 7 bases aligning to TRBD2. The trim removed 0 bases at V and 4 bases at J, leaving 4 bases unmatched. CDR1 MNHEY and CDR2 SVGAGI come from the germline V gene. The CDR3 has 15 amino acids. The CDR3 DNA reads TGTGCCAGCAGTTACTCCGGGGGGTCCGCAGATACGCAGTATTTT. Encoded protein: CASSYSGGSADTQYF.

The V and J genes are TRBV11-3 and TRBJ2-3; no firm D call. Germline loops: CDR1 SGHNT, CDR2 YENEEA. The germline V and J ends were trimmed by 1 base and 5 bases, with 4 bases remaining between them. This CDR3 is built from 12 residues. CDR3 nucleotide sequence: TGTGCCAGCAGCTTAGTTCGAGATACGCAGTATTTT. It specifies CASSLVRDTQYF.

This clone showed up just a few times. This rearrangement joins TRBV9 to TRBJ2-5; TRBD1 might be the D (7 bases). This CDR3 has 14 amino acids. Germline-derived CDR1 and CDR2 are SGDLS and YYNGEE. Between the trimmed V and J ends, which lost 3 bases and 3 bases, there was a span of 12 bases. The CDR3 loop reads CASSGGTVKETQYF. In DNA, the CDR3 is TGTGCCAGCAGCGGCGGGACAGTGAAAGAGACCCAGTACTTC.

The chain has TRBV11-3 and TRBJ1-1; D is unclear. The V end was cut by 5 bases, the J end by 0 bases, with 19 bases between. The CDR3 runs to 17 residues. Germline V gene sequence: CDR1 SGHNT, CDR2 YENEEA. The CDR3 loop reads CASSPGGGGPLNTEAFF. CDR3 DNA: TGTGCCAGCAGCCCAGGAGGTGGAGGGCCTTTGAACACTGAAGCTTTCTTT.